This T cell receptor (beta chain) was documented in a study of blood T cell repertoires in COVID-19. The wider study: From T cells, B-cell-depleted T cells, or PBMCs came the material, which was cDNA or gDNA.

CDR1 and CDR2 (germline): MNHEY, SMNVEV (reference sequence). The CDR3 length is 14 residues. The V and J ends lost 2 bases and 3 bases respectively, with 11 bases between them. The authors' processing: It was from reference gene primer amplification that nucleated cell counts were estimated. TCRdb's copy holds only in-frame clones and misses some; the assay was immunoSEQ multiplex PCR. The V and J calls and clone size are taken from that table; D and trimming were inferred from the DNA. Counted here are fewer than 400,000 clones, roughly 88% occurring once; the ten biggest clones make up 2.5% to 3.5%. Enrollment of patients from Seattle took place during active infection, with longitudinal follow-up.

The J gene is TRBJ2-7, the V gene TRBV27, with no clear D. This TCR was sampled from a woman aged 25 to 39 with COVID-19, enrolled during active disease. The sequenced sample consisted of peripheral blood. In DNA form, the CDR3 reads TGTGCCAGCAGTTTAGGGTGGGCTCACTACGAGCAGTACTTC. It translates to CASSLGWAHYEQYF.